The 26 T cell receptor beta chains listed next were all sequenced from one sample in a study of breast tumors, draining lymph nodes, adjacent tissues. Axillary draining lymph nodes of breast cancer patients supplied the node samples. From the multiplex PCR reads, TCRdb called clonotypes with MiXCR, one entry per CDR3 protein. The profile shows around 100,000 distinct CDR3 sequences, less than 25% of them singletons. Sequencing used axillary lymph node tissue. The origin of the receptors is a female donor with breast cancer. Some clones in this sample may be carry-over from other donors' samples.

This clonotype was detected many times. The rearrangement uses TRBV2 and TRBJ1-2; possible D gene TRBD1, 6 bases. Trimming stripped 2 bases from V and 3 bases from J, with 13 bases between. Germline V CDR1 and CDR2: SNHLY, FYNNEI. This CDR3 has 15 residues. CDR3 sequence: CASSEWGDNYYGYTF. The CDR3, as DNA: TGTGCCAGCAGTGAATGGGGGGACAATTACTATGGCTACACCTTC.

The chain has TRBV19 and TRBJ1-1, with D hard to call. The V gene lost 6 bases and the J gene lost 0 bases, with 8 bases spanning the gap. The V gene's germline CDR1 is LNHDA and CDR2 SQIVND (reference sequence). CDR3 length equals 13 residues. The DNA for the CDR3 is TGTGCCAGTAGCCCCGGAGTGAACACTGAAGCTTTCTTT. Its translation is CASSPGVNTEAFF.

In this sample, this clonotype turned up many times. This chain joins TRBV12-3 or TRBV12-4 and TRBJ2-7; no reliable D call. V lost 3 bases to trimming and J lost 5 bases, with 14 bases between them. The CDR3 has 14 amino acids. The CDR3: CASSFADLNNEQYF. In nucleotides, the CDR3 is TGTGCCAGCAGTTTCGCGGACCTAAATAACGAGCAGTACTTC.

This clonotype was recorded at least ten times. V usage is TRBV5-1 and J usage is TRBJ2-3, with D tentatively TRBD1 (5 bases). Germline V gene lookup returns CDR1 SGHRS and CDR2 YFSETQ. The germline V and J ends were trimmed by 3 bases and 2 bases, with 13 bases remaining between them. The CDR3 covers 15 residues. The CDR3 DNA reads as TGCGCCAGCAGCTCCGACAGACCTCACACAGATACGCAGTATTTT. Translating gives CASSSDRPHTDTQYF. Based on the CDR3 plus reference TRBV5-1 and TRBJ2-3, the full variable domain is KAGVTQTPRYLIKTRGQQVTLSCSPISGHRSVSWYQQTPGQGLQFLFEYFSETQRNKGNFPGRFSGRQFSNSRSEMNVSTLELGDSALYLCASSSDRPHTDTQYFGPGTRLTVL.

For this clonotype: A much larger clonotype is one base distant, so this may be a read error. V is TRBV19 and J is TRBJ2-7, with D possibly being TRBD1 (5 bases). This CDR3 comprises 13 residues. Germline V gives CDR1 LNHDA, CDR2 SQIVND (reference sequence). CDR3 bases: TGTGCCAGTAGTATGAAGCAGGGCGACGAGCAGTGCTTC. Its translation: CASSMKQGDEQCF.

This clonotype was counted many times. The chain combines TRBV10-1 with TRBJ2-2; D not certain. Germline V lookup: CDR1 WNHNN, CDR2 SYGVQD (reference sequence). V lost 2 bases and J 6 bases, leaving 13 bases between the germline ends. The CDR3 runs to 15 residues. Written as DNA, the CDR3 is TGCGCCAGCAGTGAGACGGCCAATGGTGCCGGGGAGCTGTTTTTT. Amino acid sequence: CASSETANGAGELFF.

Comments on this clonotype: Possible read error: a much larger clone is one base away. The gene calls are TRBV19 and TRBJ2-7, with D unclear. V dropped 5 bases and J dropped 6 bases, with 17 bases sitting between them. Germline V CDR1 and CDR2: LNHDA, SQIVND (reference sequence). The CDR3 is made up of 14 amino acids. CDR3 nucleotide sequence: TGTGCCAGTAGTTCCTTTGCCTCAAACTGCGAGCAGTACTTC. Translation gives CASSSFASNCEQYF.

This chain links TRBV6-1 with TRBJ1-4; no firm D call. Trimming left V 3 bases short and J 4 bases short, with 9 bases between. Per germline, CDR1 MNHNS and CDR2 SASEGT. This CDR3 is 14 amino acids long. CDR3 DNA sequence: TGTGCCAGCAGTGAGGTGGGGAATAATGAAAAACTGTTTTTT. Translated, it gives CASSEVGNNEKLFF.

This clonotype has a handful of counts. This rearrangement joins TRBV3-1 to TRBJ1-2; no clear D. Germline-derived CDR1 and CDR2 are LGHDT and YNNKEL (reference sequence). The V end was cut by 3 bases, the J end by 8 bases, with 22 bases between. The CDR3 has 16 residues. The CDR3 DNA is TGTGCCAGCAGCCATGCGAGGTACAGCGCTACCTCCGGCTACACCTTC. This translates into CASSHARYSATSGYTF.

Ten or more counts support this clonotype. The chain uses TRBV20-1 and TRBJ1-4; D gene unclear. This CDR3 is built from 13 residues. V lost 3 bases to trimming and J lost 8 bases, with 13 bases between them. Germline CDR1 and CDR2: DFQATT and SNEGSKA (reference sequence). The CDR3 is CSARHDLGEKLFF. The CDR3 coding sequence is TGCAGTGCTAGGCATGACCTGGGGGAAAAACTGTTTTTT.

A note on this clonotype: A much larger clone differs from this one at a single base, so this may be a read error. The chain couples TRBV9 to TRBJ2-3; no clear D gene. The CDR3 covers 14 residues. Germline V gene lookup returns CDR1 SGDLS and CDR2 YYNGEE. The V end lost 4 bases, the J end lost 4 bases, and 13 bases lay between the germline ends. This CDR3 reads CASSLERIPDTQYF. For the CDR3, the DNA is TGTGCCAGCAGCTTAGAGCGAATCCCAGATACGCAGTATTTT.

Remarks on this clonotype: Possible read error: a much larger clone is one base away. Because the CDR3 is missing its conserved closing phenylalanine or tryptophan, this is likely a read error. The J gene is TRBJ1-3, the V gene TRBV5-1; 10 nucleotides match TRBD1. CDR1 is SGHRS and CDR2 is YFSETQ in the germline V gene. CDR3 length: 17 amino acids. V shed 4 bases, J shed 1 base, and the junction held 8 bases outside the gene matches. CDR3 DNA sequence: TGCGCCAGCAGCCGGGGACAGGGGCGTCATTCTGGAAACACCATATATCTT. Its translation is CASSRGQGRHSGNTIYL.

In this sample, this clonotype turned up many times. This rearrangement joins TRBV7-8 to TRBJ2-1, with D unresolved. This CDR3 has 13 amino acids. Germline CDR1 is SGHVS and CDR2 is FQNEAQ. V gave up 6 bases and J gave up 5 bases, with 11 bases separating them. The CDR3 reads CASRPNRNNEQFF. The CDR3 coding sequence is TGTGCCAGCAGGCCTAACCGAAACAATGAGCAGTTCTTC.

The V call is TRBV7-8, the J call TRBJ2-7, with 7 bases fitting TRBD1. J lost 5 bases, V lost 2 bases, and 9 bases had no gene match. Germline V gene lookup returns CDR1 SGHVS and CDR2 FQNEAQ. The CDR3 loop spans 15 amino acids. The CDR3 spells CASSLPGTVGHEQYF. The DNA for the CDR3 is TGTGCCAGCAGCTTACCTGGGACAGTAGGTCACGAGCAGTACTTC.

Remarks on this clonotype: A much larger clone sits a single nucleotide away, making a read error possible. The chain couples TRBV5-6 to TRBJ2-1; D not resolved. The CDR3 contains 14 residues. Germline V gene lookup returns CDR1 SGHDT and CDR2 YYEEEE. The CDR3 DNA is TGTGCCGGCAGCCCAAGGATAGCCTACAATGAGCAGTTCTTC. Protein product: CAGSPRIAYNEQFF.

There are many counts of this clonotype. The chain couples TRBV7-3 to TRBJ2-1; 7 bases line up with TRBD2. Germline values: CDR1 SGHTA, CDR2 FQGTGA. The V and J ends lost 0 bases and 4 bases, in that order; junction bases with no gene match: 0. The CDR3 loop spans 14 amino acids. The DNA of the CDR3 is TGTGCCAGCAGCTTAACAGCGGGGTACAATGAGCAGTTCTTC. It codes for CASSLTAGYNEQFF.

This clonotype was seen a few times. One base away lies a much larger clone, so this may be a sequencing read error. This chain's CDR3 is CASSSTGADDSPLHF. The CDR3 DNA is TGTGCCAGTAGTTCCACAGGGGCCGATGATTCACCCCTCCACTTT. The chain uses TRBV19 and TRBJ1-6; TRBD1 aligns across 7 bases. V lost 5 bases to trimming and J lost 8 bases; unmatched junction nucleotides: 9. The CDR3 extends over 15 amino acids. From germline, CDR1 is LNHDA and CDR2 SQIVND (reference sequence).

This clonotype was picked up many times. The chain is built from TRBV20-1 and TRBJ1-2; weak D call: TRBD1 (6 bases). Trimming cost V 3 bases and J 5 bases, with 13 bases left between them. From germline, CDR1 is DFQATT and CDR2 SNEGSKA (reference sequence). CDR3 length: 13 residues. The CDR3 DNA reads TGCAGTGCTAGTTGGCCAGGGGTATATGGCTACACCTTC. This translates into CSASWPGVYGYTF.

This clonotype has ten or more counts. This chain connects TRBV12-3 or TRBV12-4 to TRBJ1-2; D uncertain. V was pared by 3 bases and J by 0 bases, with 11 bases between. The CDR3 extends over 15 amino acids. The CDR3 reads CASSLAGATNYGYTF. The CDR3 DNA reads as TGTGCCAGCAGTTTGGCAGGAGCCACTAACTATGGCTACACCTTC.

Turning to this clonotype: A single base separates this from a much larger clone, so it may be a read error. The gene calls are TRBV20-1 and TRBJ2-4; TRBD2 is a possible D gene (7 bases). Germline values: CDR1 DFQATT, CDR2 SNEGSKA (reference sequence). This CDR3 comprises 17 residues. V was clipped by 0 bases and J by 1 base, with 16 bases between them. The CDR3 region is CSAREGGGRGAKNIQYF. The CDR3 region has the DNA TGCAGTGCTAGAGAGGGGGGGGGGCGCGGGGCCAAAAACATTCAGTACTTC.

This clonotype was counted at least ten times. V and J are TRBV5-1 and TRBJ2-6; D possibly corresponds to TRBD2 (5 bases). The CDR3 is 15 amino acids. The ends were cut back, 5 bases at V and 0 bases at J, with 9 bases in the middle. Germline V gene sequence: CDR1 SGHRS, CDR2 YFSETQ. This CDR3 is CASRDWSSGANVLTF. The CDR3 bases are TGCGCCAGCAGGGACTGGTCCTCTGGGGCCAACGTCCTGACTTTC. The full variable domain, its missing parts supplied by reference TRBV5-1 and TRBJ2-6, is KAGVTQTPRYLIKTRGQQVTLSCSPISGHRSVSWYQQTPGQGLQFLFEYFSETQRNKGNFPGRFSGRQFSNSRSEMNVSTLELGDSALYLCASRDWSSGANVLTFGAGSRLTVL.

This clonotype was picked up many times. CDR3 protein: CASTRGGGSNNEQFF. Here the CDR3 DNA reads TGTGCCAGCACTCGGGGAGGGGGCTCAAACAATGAGCAGTTCTTC. The rearrangement uses TRBV6-6 and TRBJ2-1, with D perhaps matching TRBD1 or TRBD2 (7 bases each). Germline V gene lookup returns CDR1 MNHNY and CDR2 SVGAGI (reference sequence). This CDR3 has 15 amino acids. V lost 7 bases and J 5 bases, leaving 18 bases between the germline ends.

The chain links TRBV12-3 or TRBV12-4 to TRBJ2-5; unclear D gene. CDR3 length: 13 amino acids. The V gene lost 1 base and the J gene lost 4 bases, with 7 bases spanning the gap. The CDR3 is CASSLGKPETQYF. DNA for the CDR3: TGTGCCAGCAGTTTAGGGAAACCAGAGACCCAGTACTTC.

The J gene is TRBJ2-2, the V gene TRBV27; D perhaps matches TRBD1 (5 bases). Germline loops: CDR1 MNHEY, CDR2 SMNVEV (reference sequence). V was trimmed by 6 bases and J by 0 bases, leaving 14 bases between them. This CDR3 has 16 residues. CDR3 in amino acids: CASRTNRRSNTGELFF. In DNA form, the CDR3 reads TGTGCCAGCAGAACCAACAGGCGTTCGAACACCGGGGAGCTGTTTTTT.

V is TRBV7-9 and J is TRBJ2-4, with a possible D match to TRBD2 (7 bases). Germline loops: CDR1 SEHNR, CDR2 FQNEAQ (reference sequence). The germline V and J ends were trimmed by 5 bases and 5 bases, with 22 bases remaining between them. This CDR3 is 17 amino acids long. Here the CDR3 reads CASSPSPWGRGENIQYF. The CDR3, as DNA: TGTGCCAGCAGCCCCTCCCCATGGGGGAGGGGGGAAAACATTCAGTACTTC.

In its sample, this clonotype was seen many times. The chain couples TRBV2 to TRBJ2-1, with 15 bases that match TRBD2. With V trimmed by 6 bases and J by 4 bases, 7 bases remained unmatched. The CDR3 is made up of 17 amino acids. CDR1 SNHLY and CDR2 FYNNEI come from the germline V gene. As DNA, the CDR3 is TGTGCCAGCAGACCCGGGACTAGCGGGGGGCGATACAATGAGCAGTTCTTC. Residues: CASRPGTSGGRYNEQFF.